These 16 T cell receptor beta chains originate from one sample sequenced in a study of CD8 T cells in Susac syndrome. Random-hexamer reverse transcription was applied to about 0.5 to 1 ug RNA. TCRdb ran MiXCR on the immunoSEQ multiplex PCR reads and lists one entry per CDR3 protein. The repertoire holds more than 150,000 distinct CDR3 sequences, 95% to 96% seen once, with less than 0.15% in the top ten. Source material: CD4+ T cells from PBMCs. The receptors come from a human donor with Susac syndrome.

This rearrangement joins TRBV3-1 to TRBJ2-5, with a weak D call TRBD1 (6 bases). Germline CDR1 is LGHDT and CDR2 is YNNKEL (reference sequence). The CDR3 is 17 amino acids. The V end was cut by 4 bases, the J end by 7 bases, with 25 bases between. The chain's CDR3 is CASSRRGLAGPPGTQYF. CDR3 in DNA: TGTGCCAGCAGCCGAAGGGGGTTGGCGGGCCCTCCAGGGACCCAGTACTTC.

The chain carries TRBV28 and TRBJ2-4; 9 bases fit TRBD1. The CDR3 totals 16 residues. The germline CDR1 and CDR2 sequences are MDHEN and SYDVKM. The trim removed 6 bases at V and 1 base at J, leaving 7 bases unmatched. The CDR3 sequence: CASSPQGALAKNIQYF. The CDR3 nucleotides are TGTGCCAGCAGCCCACAGGGGGCCCTCGCCAAAAACATTCAGTACTTC.

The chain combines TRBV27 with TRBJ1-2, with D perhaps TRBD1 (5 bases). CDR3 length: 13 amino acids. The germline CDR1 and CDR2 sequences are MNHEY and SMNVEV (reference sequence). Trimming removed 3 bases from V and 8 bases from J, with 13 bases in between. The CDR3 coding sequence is TGTGCCAGCAGTTTCCCCATACGGGGCGGCTACACCTTC. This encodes CASSFPIRGGYTF.

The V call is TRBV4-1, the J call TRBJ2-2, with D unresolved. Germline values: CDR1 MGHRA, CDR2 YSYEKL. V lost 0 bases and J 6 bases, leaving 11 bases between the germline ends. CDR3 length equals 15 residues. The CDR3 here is CASSQEISIPGELFF. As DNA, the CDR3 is TGCGCCAGCAGCCAAGAAATTTCCATTCCCGGGGAGCTGTTTTTT.

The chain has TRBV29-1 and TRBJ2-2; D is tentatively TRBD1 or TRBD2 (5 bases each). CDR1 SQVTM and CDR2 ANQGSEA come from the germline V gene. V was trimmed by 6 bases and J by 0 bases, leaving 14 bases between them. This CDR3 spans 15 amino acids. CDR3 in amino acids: CSVPDGTANTGELFF. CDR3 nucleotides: TGCAGCGTCCCCGACGGGACCGCGAACACCGGGGAGCTGTTTTTT.

The CDR3 spells CATAGTGARTQYF. In nucleotides, the CDR3 is TGTGCCACCGCCGGGACAGGTGCCCGGACCCAGTACTTC. The rearrangement uses TRBV6-2 or TRBV6-3 and TRBJ2-5, with TRBD1 matching over 8 bases. The V and J ends lost 10 bases and 7 bases, in that order; junction bases with no gene match: 11. There are 13 residues in the CDR3. CDR1 is MNHEY and CDR2 is SVGEGT in the germline V gene.

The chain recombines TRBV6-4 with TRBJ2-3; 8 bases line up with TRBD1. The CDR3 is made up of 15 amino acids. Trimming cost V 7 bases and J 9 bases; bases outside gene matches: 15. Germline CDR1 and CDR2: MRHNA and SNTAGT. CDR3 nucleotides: TGTGCCAGCACCACGTCGGGGACAGGAACCACCACGCAGTATTTT. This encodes CASTTSGTGTTTQYF.

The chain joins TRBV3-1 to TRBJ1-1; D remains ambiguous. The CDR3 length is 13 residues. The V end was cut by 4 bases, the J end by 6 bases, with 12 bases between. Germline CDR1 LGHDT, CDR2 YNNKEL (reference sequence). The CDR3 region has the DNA TGTGCCAGCAGCCCAGGTATAGGCTCTGAAGCTTTCTTT. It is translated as CASSPGIGSEAFF.

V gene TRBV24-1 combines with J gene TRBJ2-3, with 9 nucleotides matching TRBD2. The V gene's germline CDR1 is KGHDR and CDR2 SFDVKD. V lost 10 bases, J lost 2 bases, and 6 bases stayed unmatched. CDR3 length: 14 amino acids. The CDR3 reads CATRSSGTTDTQYF. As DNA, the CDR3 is TGTGCCACGAGGTCTAGCGGGACCACAGATACGCAGTATTTT.

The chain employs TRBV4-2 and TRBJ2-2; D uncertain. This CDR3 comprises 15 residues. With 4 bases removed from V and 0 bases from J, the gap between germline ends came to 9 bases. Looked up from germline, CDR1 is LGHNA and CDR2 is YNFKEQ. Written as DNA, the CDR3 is TGTGCCAGCAGCCCTCCTAACACGAACACCGGGGAGCTGTTTTTT. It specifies CASSPPNTNTGELFF.

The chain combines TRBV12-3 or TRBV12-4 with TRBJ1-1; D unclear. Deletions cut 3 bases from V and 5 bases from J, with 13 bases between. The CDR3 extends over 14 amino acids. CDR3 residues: CASSFLGPGTEAFF. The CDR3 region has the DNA TGTGCCAGCAGTTTTCTTGGCCCGGGAACTGAAGCTTTCTTT.

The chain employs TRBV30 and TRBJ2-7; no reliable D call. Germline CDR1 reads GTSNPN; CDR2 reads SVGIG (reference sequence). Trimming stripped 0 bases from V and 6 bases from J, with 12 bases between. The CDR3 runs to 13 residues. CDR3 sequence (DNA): TGTGCCTGGAGTGTAGGGCCCCCGAGCGAGCAGTACTTC. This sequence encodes CAWSVGPPSEQYF.

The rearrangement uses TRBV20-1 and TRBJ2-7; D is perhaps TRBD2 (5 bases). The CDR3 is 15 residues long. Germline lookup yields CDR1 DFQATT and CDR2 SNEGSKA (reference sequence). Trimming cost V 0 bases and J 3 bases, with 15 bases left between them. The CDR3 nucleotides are TGCAGTGCTAGAGATGGAGGAGGACCAATCTACGAGCAGTACTTC. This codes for CSARDGGGPIYEQYF.

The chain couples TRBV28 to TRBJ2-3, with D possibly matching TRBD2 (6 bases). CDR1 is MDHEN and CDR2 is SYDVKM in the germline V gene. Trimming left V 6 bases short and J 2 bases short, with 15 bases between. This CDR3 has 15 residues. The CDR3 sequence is CASRETGGNTDTQYF. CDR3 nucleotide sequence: TGTGCCAGCAGGGAAACGGGCGGGAACACAGATACGCAGTATTTT.

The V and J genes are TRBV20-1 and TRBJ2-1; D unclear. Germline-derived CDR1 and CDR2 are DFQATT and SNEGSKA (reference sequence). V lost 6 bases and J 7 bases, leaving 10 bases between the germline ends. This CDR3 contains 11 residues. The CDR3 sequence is CSAPHLNEQFF. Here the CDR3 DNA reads TGCAGTGCCCCCCACTTAAATGAGCAGTTCTTC.

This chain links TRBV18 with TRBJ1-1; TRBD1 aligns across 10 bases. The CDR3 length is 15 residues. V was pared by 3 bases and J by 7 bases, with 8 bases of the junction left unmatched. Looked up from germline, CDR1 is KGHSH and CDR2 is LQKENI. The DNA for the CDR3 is TGTGCCAGCTCACCGTTAAGGACAGGGGGACGTGAAGCTTTCTTT. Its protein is CASSPLRTGGREAFF. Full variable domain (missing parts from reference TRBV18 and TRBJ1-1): NAGVMQNPRHLVRRRGQEARLRCSPMKGHSHVYWYRQLPEEGLKFMVYLQKENIIDESGMPKERFSAEFPKEGPSILRIQQVVRGDSAAYFCASSPLRTGGREAFFGQGTRLTVV.